What follows are 9 T cell receptor beta chains derived from one specimen sequenced in a study of cytomegalovirus exposure and HLA in healthy donors. This PCR relied on a set of 60 Vbeta primers and 13 Jbeta primers. Clones were sequenced by immunoSEQ multiplex PCR, and TCRdb holds only the in-frame ones, with some missing. The sample includes roughly 200,000 clones, approximately 85% of them seen just once. Material for sequencing was PBMCs. The receptors originated from a woman aged 45-65 years in good health and CMV-seronegative.

This chain connects TRBV23-1 to TRBJ2-6; TRBD2 agrees at 7 bases. TRBV23-1 falls under the ORF class, with uncertain function. Trimming at V came to 1 base and at J to 2 bases, leaving 2 bases not matched to a gene. The CDR3 extends over 16 amino acids. The CDR3 region is CASSQFGGAGANVLTF. In DNA, the CDR3 is TGCGCCAGCAGTCAATTTGGGGGGGCTGGGGCCAACGTCCTGACTTTC.

The chain is built from TRBV19 and TRBJ1-2; D ambiguous. Germline lookup yields CDR1 LNHDA and CDR2 SQIVND (reference sequence). Trimming left V 3 bases short and J 0 bases short, with 11 bases between. The CDR3 has 15 residues. Written as DNA, the CDR3 is TGTGCCAGTAGTATCACGAACAACCCTAACTATGGCTACACCTTC. It specifies CASSITNNPNYGYTF.

The rearrangement links TRBV7-9 to TRBJ2-5; TRBD1 aligns across 7 bases. CDR1 and CDR2 from the germline V gene are SEHNR and FQNEAQ (reference sequence). This CDR3 has 17 amino acids. Trimming removed 1 base from V and 5 bases from J; junction bases left unmatched: 13. CDR3 loop: CASSLEPRDSRQETQYF. As DNA, the CDR3 is TGTGCCAGCAGCTTAGAACCCCGGGACAGTCGACAGGAGACCCAGTACTTC.

The chain carries TRBV6-5 and TRBJ1-4; D call uncertain. Germline V gene sequence: CDR1 MNHEY, CDR2 SVGAGI. CDR3 length: 16 amino acids. Trimming removed 0 bases from V and 5 bases from J, with 13 bases in between. DNA for the CDR3: TGTGCCAGCAGTTACTCGATGGGCGCCCTGAATGAAAAACTGTTTTTT. Encoded protein: CASSYSMGALNEKLFF.

V gene TRBV7-9 combines with J gene TRBJ2-7; D may be TRBD2 (7 bases). The CDR3 has 14 amino acids. V shed 8 bases and J shed 5 bases, with 19 bases lying between them. Germline V lookup: CDR1 SEHNR, CDR2 FQNEAQ (reference sequence). This CDR3 is CASLGGGDRHEQYF. The CDR3 DNA reads TGTGCCAGCCTAGGGGGGGGCGATCGCCACGAGCAGTACTTC. The entire variable domain, with the rest obtained from reference TRBV7-9 and TRBJ2-7, is as follows: DTGVSQNPRHKITKRGQNVTFRCDPISEHNRLYWYRQTLGQGPEFLTYFQNEAQLEKSRLLSDRFSAERPKGSFSTLEIQRTEQGDSAMYLCASLGGGDRHEQYFGPGTRLTVT.

This clone showed up just a few times. The V and J genes are TRBV25-1 and TRBJ2-7, with 7 positions matching TRBD1. This CDR3 comprises 16 residues. Germline V CDR1 and CDR2: MGHDK, SYGVNS. V was pared by 4 bases and J by 2 bases, with 11 bases of the junction left unmatched. CDR3: CASSAPEGTATYEQYF. The CDR3 region has the DNA TGTGCCAGCAGTGCCCCCGAAGGGACAGCCACCTACGAGCAGTACTTC.

The chain joins TRBV13 to TRBJ1-1; the match to TRBD1 covers 7 bases. J lost 7 bases, V lost 5 bases, and 7 bases had no gene match. Germline CDR1 is PRHDT and CDR2 is FYEKMQ (reference sequence). CDR3 size: 13 residues. The CDR3 coding sequence is TGTGCCAGCAGCCTGACAGGGAGAGGTGAAGCTTTCTTT. Its protein is CASSLTGRGEAFF.

This chain links TRBV4-1 with TRBJ2-1, with a weak D call TRBD2 (6 bases). Trimming removed 0 bases at V and 1 base at J, with 19 bases between. This CDR3 spans 19 amino acids. The germline V gene encodes CDR1 MGHRA and CDR2 YSYEKL. The CDR3 loop is CASSQERGATGVSYNEQFF. The CDR3 DNA is TGCGCCAGCAGCCAAGAGCGGGGCGCGACGGGAGTTTCCTACAATGAGCAGTTCTTC.

The rearrangement links TRBV28 to TRBJ1-5; 7 positions match TRBD1. The CDR3 covers 14 residues. CDR1 is MDHEN, CDR2 SYDVKM, per germline. V lost 3 bases and J lost 2; bases outside the gene matches: 1. CDR3 amino acids: CASSFGQGNQPQHF. The CDR3 region has the DNA TGTGCCAGCAGTTTCGGACAGGGCAATCAGCCCCAGCATTTT.